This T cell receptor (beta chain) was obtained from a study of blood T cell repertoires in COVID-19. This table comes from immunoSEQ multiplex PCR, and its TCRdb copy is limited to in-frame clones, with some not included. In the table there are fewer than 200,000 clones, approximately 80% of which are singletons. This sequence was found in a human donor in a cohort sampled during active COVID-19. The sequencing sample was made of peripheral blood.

In DNA form, the CDR3 reads TGTGCCTGGACCGGACGGAGGGTAGTCCCTGAAGCTTTCTTT. This gives the protein CAWTGRRVVPEAFF. The chain has TRBV30 and TRBJ1-1; no definite D call. CDR3 length: 14 amino acids. Trimming removed 4 bases at V and 6 bases at J, with 18 bases between. Germline CDR1 GTSNPN, CDR2 SVGIG (reference sequence). Variable domain in full (rest from reference TRBV30 and TRBJ1-1): SQTIHQWPATLVQPVGSPLSLECTVEGTSNPNLYWYRQAAGRGLQLLFYSVGIGQISSEVPQNLSASRPQDRQFILSSKKLLLSDSGFYLCAWTGRRVVPEAFFGQGTRLTVV.